Shown below are 22 T cell receptor beta chains from a single sample sequenced in a study of blood T cell repertoires in COVID-19. Assay used: immunoSEQ multiplex PCR; TCRdb lists only in-frame clones, some missing. The data show 200,000 or so clones, 86% seen once. Sequenced sample: peripheral blood. The origin of the receptors is a woman aged 45 to 65 with acute or convalescent COVID-19.

The chain couples TRBV6-1 to TRBJ1-6; no clear D. The CDR3 sequence is 13 residues long. Trimming pared 2 bases from V and 11 bases from J, leaving 10 bases between. Per germline, CDR1 MNHNS and CDR2 SASEGT. In nucleotides, the CDR3 is TGTGCCAGCAGTGAACCTGGAGGCACACCCCTCCACTTT. Its protein product is CASSEPGGTPLHF.

The chain has TRBV30 and TRBJ2-7; TRBD2 matches 12 bases. Germline loops: CDR1 GTSNPN, CDR2 SVGIG (reference sequence). The CDR3 runs to 15 residues. V lost 0 bases to trimming and J lost 2 bases; unmatched junction nucleotides: 2. The CDR3 sequence is CAWSVRLAGAYEQYF. CDR3 sequence (DNA): TGTGCCTGGAGTGTACGACTAGCGGGGGCCTACGAGCAGTACTTC.

The chain recombines TRBV2 with TRBJ1-2, with TRBD1 identical over 7 bases. Germline CDR1 and CDR2: SNHLY and FYNNEI. The CDR3 consists of 13 residues. Losses at the gene ends were 9 bases for V and 3 bases for J; bases not matched to a gene: 7. CDR3 loop: CARKGQAHYGYTF. The CDR3 coding sequence is TGTGCCAGGAAAGGACAGGCCCACTATGGCTACACCTTC.

This chain uses TRBV5-4 with TRBJ2-3; 12 nucleotides agree with TRBD2. Trimming removed 3 bases from V and 2 bases from J; junction bases left unmatched: 4. There are 16 residues in the CDR3. Germline V gives CDR1 SGHNT, CDR2 YYREEE (reference sequence). The CDR3 nucleotides read TGTGCCAGCAGCTCGCTAGCGGGGGGGCACACAGATACGCAGTATTTT. This codes for CASSSLAGGHTDTQYF.

This clone was observed once. This rearrangement joins TRBV6-1 to TRBJ2-2; 10 bases align to TRBD2. Per germline, CDR1 MNHNS and CDR2 SASEGT. J was trimmed by 4 bases and V by 4 bases; bases with no gene match: 6. The CDR3 is 16 amino acids. The CDR3 reads CASSAWASGSTGELFF. The DNA for the CDR3 is TGTGCCAGCAGTGCTTGGGCTAGCGGGAGCACCGGGGAGCTGTTTTTT.

The chain joins TRBV6-5 to TRBJ2-4; 11 nucleotides match TRBD1. The CDR3 runs 13 residues. After removal of 7 bases from V and 10 bases from J, the junction contained 6 bases not matched to a gene. Germline values: CDR1 MNHEY, CDR2 SVGAGI. The CDR3 sequence: CASTRTGGVIQYF. DNA of the CDR3: TGTGCCAGCACAAGGACAGGGGGCGTTATTCAGTACTTC.

This clone was seen once. CDR3 sequence (DNA): TGTGCCACCAGCGAGACAGGGGGCGTCGGGCAGCCCCAGCATTTT. Translating it yields CATSETGGVGQPQHF. The rearrangement uses TRBV24-1 and TRBJ1-5, with TRBD1 identical over 10 bases. The CDR3 consists of 15 residues. The trim removed 7 bases at V and 7 bases at J, leaving 9 bases unmatched. Germline V CDR1 and CDR2: KGHDR, SFDVKD.

This clone was detected only once. The V and J genes are TRBV7-6 and TRBJ1-4, with D uncertain. CDR3 length: 15 residues. Trimming cost V 5 bases and J 3 bases, with 13 bases left between them. Germline values: CDR1 SGHVS, CDR2 FNYEAQ. The CDR3 is CASSPGGVANEKLFF. CDR3 sequence (DNA): TGTGCCAGCAGCCCCGGTGGTGTTGCTAATGAAAAACTGTTTTTT. The whole variable domain, filled in from reference TRBV7-6 and TRBJ1-4, reads GAGVSQSPRYKVTKRGQDVALRCDPISGHVSLYWYRQALGQGPEFLTYFNYEAQQDKSGLPNDRFSAERPEGSISTLTIQRTEQRDSAMYRCASSPGGVANEKLFFGSGTQLSVL.

The chain combines TRBV5-4 with TRBJ1-2; D ambiguous. This CDR3 is 12 amino acids long. Per the germline V gene, CDR1 is SGHNT and CDR2 is YYREEE (reference sequence). V lost 3 bases, J lost 4 bases, and 7 bases lay in between. The CDR3 reads CASSSDFYGYTF. Here the CDR3 DNA reads TGTGCCAGCAGCTCGGACTTCTATGGCTACACCTTC.

V is TRBV29-1 and J is TRBJ1-2, with 8 bases identical to TRBD1. CDR3 size: 12 residues. The V gene's germline CDR1 is SQVTM and CDR2 ANQGSEA. J gave up 8 bases and V 8 bases, and 10 bases lay outside the gene matches. Here the CDR3 reads CSLRQGLAGYTF. As DNA, the CDR3 is TGCAGCTTGAGACAGGGGCTGGCCGGCTACACCTTC. The entire variable domain, with the rest obtained from reference TRBV29-1 and TRBJ1-2, is as follows: SAVISQKPSRDICQRGTSLTIQCQVDSQVTMMFWYRQQPGQSLTLIATANQGSEATYESGFVIDKFPISRPNLTFSTLTVSNMSPEDSSIYLCSLRQGLAGYTFGSGTRLTVV.

CDR3 loop: CSARVHEQFF. The CDR3 DNA sequence: TGCAGTGCGCGAGTCCATGAGCAGTTCTTC. The chain links TRBV20-1 to TRBJ2-1; D gene ambiguous. The CDR3 runs 10 residues. Germline V CDR1 and CDR2: DFQATT, SNEGSKA (reference sequence). The germline V and J ends were trimmed by 6 bases and 8 bases, with 8 bases remaining between them.

This sequence joins TRBV3-1 (or the pseudogene TRBV3-2) and TRBJ1-2; a possible D gene is TRBD1 (6 bases). Trimming pared 0 bases from V and 10 bases from J, leaving 15 bases between. This CDR3 has 14 amino acids. Germline values: CDR1 LGHDT, CDR2 YNNKEL (reference sequence). The CDR3 is CASSQETGRHYYTF. As DNA, the CDR3 is TGTGCCAGCAGCCAAGAAACAGGGCGCCACTACTACACCTTC.

The chain employs TRBV7-9 and TRBJ1-3; TRBD1 is a possible D gene (6 bases). CDR1 and CDR2 from the germline V gene are SEHNR and FQNEAQ (reference sequence). V was trimmed by 5 bases and J by 0 bases, leaving 8 bases between them. The CDR3 has 14 residues. The CDR3 is CASSQGISGNTIYF. The DNA of the CDR3 is TGTGCCAGCAGCCAGGGGATCTCTGGAAACACCATATATTTT.

The chain has TRBV11-2 and TRBJ2-7; unclear D gene. With 2 bases removed from V and 4 bases from J, the gap between germline ends came to 3 bases. This CDR3 region has 11 residues. Looked up from germline, CDR1 is SGHAT and CDR2 is FQNNGV. This CDR3 is CASSLQYEQYF. The CDR3 bases are TGTGCCAGCAGCTTACAATACGAGCAGTACTTC.

This clone was picked up one time. V usage is TRBV7-2 and J usage is TRBJ1-6, with D possibly being TRBD1 (6 bases). Trimming removed 0 bases at V and 5 bases at J, with 11 bases between. The CDR3 has 16 amino acids. The V gene's germline CDR1 is SGHTA and CDR2 FQGNSA. CDR3 nucleotides: TGTGCCAGCAGCTTAGCCTCAGGGGCGAATAATTCACCCCTCCACTTT. As protein: CASSLASGANNSPLHF.

The chain links TRBV19 to TRBJ1-4; TRBD1 is a possible D gene (6 bases). Germline V lookup: CDR1 LNHDA, CDR2 SQIVND (reference sequence). The V gene lost 6 bases and the J gene lost 8 bases, with 13 bases spanning the gap. This CDR3 comprises 13 residues. CDR3 loop: CASSPGHDEKLFF. CDR3 DNA: TGTGCCAGTAGCCCGGGACATGACGAAAAACTGTTTTTT.

This chain links TRBV19 with TRBJ1-2; the D is unclear. Per the germline V gene, CDR1 is LNHDA and CDR2 is SQIVND (reference sequence). Trimming left V 3 bases short and J 4 bases short, with 12 bases between. CDR3 length: 14 amino acids. The CDR3 sequence: CASSMGRALYGYTF. The CDR3 coding sequence is TGTGCCAGTAGTATGGGCAGAGCCCTCTATGGCTACACCTTC.

This chain connects TRBV5-6 to TRBJ2-7; D gene ambiguous. Germline loops: CDR1 SGHDT, CDR2 YYEEEE. With 2 bases removed from V and 3 bases from J, the gap between germline ends came to 3 bases. This CDR3 is 11 amino acids long. CDR3 region: CASSLHYEQYF. For the CDR3, the DNA is TGTGCCAGCAGCTTACACTACGAGCAGTACTTC.

The chain employs TRBV19 and TRBJ2-1; D may be TRBD1 (6 bases). The length of the CDR3 is 15 residues. Germline V CDR1 and CDR2: LNHDA, SQIVND (reference sequence). Trimming took 6 bases from V and 0 from J, leaving 12 bases between them. CDR3 in amino acids: CASRPGTRSYNEQFF. CDR3 nucleotides: TGTGCCAGTAGGCCCGGGACACGCTCCTACAATGAGCAGTTCTTC.

V usage is TRBV11-2 and J usage is TRBJ2-3; D possibly corresponds to TRBD1 (5 bases). The CDR3 spans 14 residues. V was cut by 5 bases and J by 4 bases, with 13 bases left in between. Germline-derived CDR1 and CDR2 are SGHAT and FQNNGV. The CDR3 loop reads CASSLGSGPDTQYF. In DNA form, the CDR3 reads TGTGCCAGCAGCCTTGGCTCAGGGCCAGATACGCAGTATTTT.

This clone was seen just once. The rearrangement joins TRBV6-2 or TRBV6-3 to TRBJ2-7; TRBD2 might be the D (5 bases). Germline assignment: CDR1 MNHEY and CDR2 SVGEGT. V lost 5 bases and J lost 7, with 12 bases in between. This CDR3 region has 12 residues. The CDR3, as DNA: TGTGCCAGCAGTGTTAAGCGAGGGGAGCAGTACTTC. Its protein is CASSVKRGEQYF.

This sequence joins TRBV29-1 and TRBJ2-3; 8 nucleotides agree with TRBD1. The germline V gene has CDR1 SQVTM and CDR2 ANQGSEA. This CDR3 comprises 13 residues. The V and J ends lost 6 bases and 4 bases, in that order; junction bases with no gene match: 6. The CDR3 bases are TGCAGCGTCCAAACAGGGGGAGCAGATACGCAGTATTTT. Its protein is CSVQTGGADTQYF.